This T cell receptor (beta chain) was captured by sequencing in a study of blood T cell repertoires in COVID-19 (dated by TCRdb to the early 2020s). For the study in its entirety: Samples covering the acute and convalescent phases of COVID-19 were provided by collaborators in the United States, Italy and Spain. A de-identified subject ID, COVID-19 status, age in years and sex were almost always included in the sample metadata. The samples were drawn from two sources: the first 160 participants of the ongoing ImmuneRACE study, and 1,000 to 1,500 subjects contributed by 6 global collaborators. The material from the prospective study consisted of cDNA or gDNA derived from T cells, B-cell-depleted T cells, or PBMCs. The repertoires were released in a freely available public database intended as a resource for research on the immune response to SARS-CoV-2. HLA class I and class II types, where available, came from metadata supplied by the sample provider rather than from assay-based typing. The dataset comprised deeply sampled blood TCRbeta repertoires from subjects exposed to, actively infected with, or recovered from COVID-19. Overall study outcomes, separate from this receptor: The quantity of clinical and demographic metadata differed by source and by participant and was supplied without curation.

TCRbeta CDR3 regions were amplified from genomic DNA by means of the immunoSEQ Assay, a bias-controlled multiplex PCR. For the original study's pipeline: Within the assay, amplification of reference gene primers was used to estimate how many nucleated cells each sample contained. To quantify the absolute abundance of each unique TCRbeta CDR3 rearrangement, sequence reads were collapsed and filtered. For each sample, productive Simpson clonality was calculated by taking the square root of Simpson's diversity index across productive rearrangements. TCRdb stores this immuneACCESS table with in-frame sequences only. Part of the clones is absent; in the studies checked, under half of the shortfall reflects unresolved V genes, and no reason is known for the rest. The D gene and trimming were derived from the DNA, and the V and J assignments and clone size from that table. A total of roughly 100,000 clones appear in this sample, approximately 82% of them only once. The ten top clones hold 9.8% of the sample.

This clone occurred a few times. It has no known antigen specificity. Per-base quality was not reported, and no clone a single base away is much larger than it. The CDR3 has 15 amino acids, counting the end cysteine and phenylalanine. Kept here is only the CDR3 DNA, which spans 45 bases and is read in frame from base 1. Deletion took 4 bases off V and 1 base off J, with a span of 12 bases between the germline ends. The germline V gene encodes CDR1 SGDLS and CDR2 YYNGEE. Each collaborating institution followed its own protocols to collect whole blood in K2EDTA tubes. For TCRbeta analysis, collaborators shipped samples in one of three forms: frozen whole blood, isolated PBMCs, or DNA extracted from either of those sample types.

The specimen sequenced was peripheral blood. The clonotype comes from a man between 60 and 75 years old with active or convalescent COVID-19. The chain joins TRBV9 to TRBJ1-3, with the D gene call left open. The CDR3 reads CASSFQESSGNTIYF. The nucleotide sequence is given as TGTGCCAGCAGCTTTCAAGAGTCGTCTGGAAACACCATATATTTT.